What follows are 24 T cell receptor beta chains derived from one specimen sequenced in a study of shared clonotypes between healthy human individuals. Clones were sequenced by immunoSEQ multiplex PCR, and TCRdb holds only the in-frame ones, with some missing. Here the sample spans about 2 million clones, just under 95% being singletons. CD45RO-negative CD8 cells positively selected for CCR7 made up the naive population, which excluded terminally differentiated effector memory CD45RA+ cells. Specimen: naive CD8+ T cells sorted from blood. The receptors come from a man in his late teens or twenties in good health.

This chain uses TRBV11-2 with TRBJ1-2, with D tentatively TRBD1 (5 bases). Trimming cost V 5 bases and J 2 bases, with 15 bases left between them. The CDR3 totals 15 residues. Germline loops: CDR1 SGHAT, CDR2 FQNNGV. The CDR3 sequence is CASSPKRGSNYGYTF. The CDR3 DNA is TGTGCCAGCAGCCCCAAACGGGGGTCGAACTATGGCTACACCTTC.

J is TRBJ2-7 and V is TRBV2; 8 bases match TRBD1. CDR1 is SNHLY, CDR2 FYNNEI, per germline. The trim removed 2 bases at V and 2 bases at J, leaving 5 bases unmatched. The CDR3 covers 15 residues. The CDR3 region has the DNA TGTGCCAGCAGTGAAAAAGGCAGGGGGCCCTACGAGCAGTACTTC. Translating gives CASSEKGRGPYEQYF.

The genes are TRBV7-6 and TRBJ2-7; a possible D gene is TRBD1 (5 bases). V lost 5 bases, J lost 0 bases, and 11 bases lay in between. Germline CDR1 SGHVS, CDR2 FNYEAQ. The CDR3 loop spans 14 amino acids. CDR3 sequence (DNA): TGTGCCAGCAGCCAGGACATGGGCTCCTACGAGCAGTACTTC. Protein sequence: CASSQDMGSYEQYF.

The chain carries TRBV27 and TRBJ2-1; TRBD1 matches at 7 bases. V lost 8 bases, J lost 0 bases, and 4 bases stayed unmatched. The CDR3 length is 14 residues. Germline loops: CDR1 MNHEY, CDR2 SMNVEV (reference sequence). CDR3 residues: CASGRQGSYNEQFF. The CDR3 DNA follows: TGTGCCAGCGGACGACAGGGCTCCTACAATGAGCAGTTCTTC.

This clone was recorded once. The V and J genes are TRBV19 and TRBJ2-7; D is possibly TRBD1 (6 bases). The ends were cut back, 3 bases at V and 3 bases at J, with 12 bases in the middle. This CDR3 contains 14 residues. CDR1 LNHDA and CDR2 SQIVND come from the germline V gene (reference sequence). The CDR3 protein is CASSMGQGLYEQYF. The CDR3, as DNA: TGTGCCAGTAGTATGGGGCAGGGGCTCTACGAGCAGTACTTC.

V is TRBV30 and J is TRBJ2-7; D unresolved. Germline CDR1 and CDR2: GTSNPN and SVGIG (reference sequence). The CDR3 loop spans 14 amino acids. V lost 2 bases and J 0 bases, leaving 11 bases between the germline ends. The CDR3 nucleotides read TGTGCCTGGAGTCCTTCGGCCAGCTCCTACGAGCAGTACTTC. This translates into CAWSPSASSYEQYF.

The chain combines TRBV9 with TRBJ2-1; the match to TRBD2 covers 10 bases. Per the germline V gene, CDR1 is SGDLS and CDR2 is YYNGEE. This CDR3 comprises 16 residues. Trimming at V came to 2 bases and at J to 4 bases, leaving 6 bases not matched to a gene. The CDR3 reads CASSVDSGGTYNEQFF. DNA for the CDR3: TGTGCCAGCAGCGTTGATAGCGGGGGGACGTACAATGAGCAGTTCTTC.

V usage is TRBV9 and J usage is TRBJ2-1; 7 positions match TRBD2. The CDR3 contains 12 residues. V dropped 3 bases and J dropped 10; count of bases not matched to a gene: 4. Germline V lookup: CDR1 SGDLS, CDR2 YYNGEE. CDR3 in amino acids: CASSAAGWEQFF. The CDR3 DNA sequence: TGTGCCAGCAGCGCAGCGGGATGGGAGCAGTTCTTC. The entire variable domain, with the rest obtained from reference TRBV9 and TRBJ2-1, is as follows: DSGVTQTPKHLITATGQRVTLRCSPRSGDLSVYWYQQSLDQGLQFLIQYYNGEERAKGNILERFSAQQFPDLHSELNLSSLELGDSALYFCASSAAGWEQFFGPGTRLTVL.

A remark on this clone: Distinct nucleotide sequences in the sample also encode this CDR3. The chain combines TRBV7-9 with TRBJ1-5; D remains unclear. Trimming removed 1 base from V and 5 bases from J, with 6 bases in between. The CDR3 sequence is 13 residues long. Germline V gene data show CDR1 as SEHNR and CDR2 as FQNEAQ (reference sequence). In nucleotides, the CDR3 is TGTGCCAGCAGCTTAGACAGTGATCAGCCCCAGCATTTT. Translation: CASSLDSDQPQHF.

This sequence joins TRBV7-2 and TRBJ2-3; weak D call: TRBD2 (6 bases). V lost 5 bases and J lost 6, with 24 bases in between. From germline, CDR1 is SGHTA and CDR2 FQGNSA. This CDR3 is built from 17 residues. CDR3 residues: CASSLEEAGPAPDTQYF. CDR3 in DNA: TGTGCCAGCAGCCTCGAAGAAGCGGGTCCCGCCCCCGATACGCAGTATTTT. The variable domain in full, with the rest retrieved from reference TRBV7-2 and TRBJ2-3, is GAGVSQSPSNKVTEKGKDVELRCDPISGHTALYWYRQSLGQGLEFLIYFQGNSAPDKSGLPSDRFSAERTGGSVSTLTIQRTQQEDSAVYLCASSLEEAGPAPDTQYFGPGTRLTVL.

The rearrangement uses TRBV29-1 and TRBJ1-2; D not resolved. V shed 5 bases and J shed 2 bases, with 6 bases lying between them. The CDR3 covers 11 residues. Looked up from germline, CDR1 is SQVTM and CDR2 is ANQGSEA. The CDR3 region has the DNA TGCAGCGTTAGGGAGAACTATGGCTACACCTTC. Protein sequence: CSVRENYGYTF.

This chain's CDR3 is CASSYSNPMGTEAFF. In nucleotides, the CDR3 is TGTGCCAGCAGTTACTCGAATCCCATGGGCACTGAAGCTTTCTTT. This sequence joins TRBV6-5 and TRBJ1-1; no clear D gene. Germline values: CDR1 MNHEY, CDR2 SVGAGI. The V and J ends lost 0 bases and 4 bases respectively, with 12 bases between them. There are 15 residues in the CDR3.

This clone was observed once. Other DNA variants within this sample encode the same CDR3. The rearrangement uses TRBV4-1 and TRBJ2-5; D uncertain. Looked up from germline, CDR1 is MGHRA and CDR2 is YSYEKL. The CDR3 runs to 13 residues. V was clipped by 5 bases and J by 2 bases, with 9 bases between them. CDR3 bases: TGCGCCAGCAGCTTACGAGTACAAGAGACCCAGTACTTC. It encodes CASSLRVQETQYF.

The chain has TRBV7-9 and TRBJ1-1, with no clear D. CDR1 and CDR2 from the germline V gene are SEHNR and FQNEAQ (reference sequence). The V end lost 5 bases, the J end lost 0 bases, and 10 bases lay between the germline ends. The CDR3 covers 14 residues. The CDR3 reads CASSPDRLNTEAFF. CDR3 DNA: TGTGCCAGCAGCCCGGACCGATTGAACACTGAAGCTTTCTTT.

This rearrangement joins TRBV14 to TRBJ1-2; the D gene is possibly TRBD1 (6 bases). This CDR3 spans 17 amino acids. Trimming pared 0 bases from V and 4 bases from J, leaving 18 bases between. Germline CDR1 and CDR2: SGHDN and FVKESK. The CDR3 is CASSQESFTGIGYGYTF. DNA for the CDR3: TGTGCCAGCAGCCAAGAAAGCTTCACAGGGATTGGCTATGGCTACACCTTC.

This clone has only one observation. The chain combines TRBV9 with TRBJ1-3; D gene ambiguous. V was trimmed by 4 bases and J by 0 bases, leaving 11 bases between them. The germline V gene has CDR1 SGDLS and CDR2 YYNGEE. This CDR3 contains 15 residues. This chain's CDR3 is CASSPWADSGNTIYF. CDR3 nucleotide sequence: TGTGCCAGCAGCCCCTGGGCCGACTCTGGAAACACCATATATTTT. The complete variable domain, with remaining parts taken from reference TRBV9 and TRBJ1-3, reads DSGVTQTPKHLITATGQRVTLRCSPRSGDLSVYWYQQSLDQGLQFLIQYYNGEERAKGNILERFSAQQFPDLHSELNLSSLELGDSALYFCASSPWADSGNTIYFGEGSWLTVV.

Notes on this clone: Other nucleotide sequences in the sample specify the same CDR3. The chain links TRBV4-1 to TRBJ1-1; D remains ambiguous. Germline CDR1 reads MGHRA; CDR2 reads YSYEKL. Trimming removed 3 bases from V and 1 base from J, with 12 bases in between. This CDR3 region has 15 residues. The CDR3 bases are TGCGCCAGCAGCCAGACTCCCGGCGGGAACACTGAAGCTTTCTTT. It encodes CASSQTPGGNTEAFF.

V is TRBV10-2 and J is TRBJ2-1; 7 bases are a match to TRBD2. The CDR3 runs 15 residues. Trimming removed 4 bases from V and 8 bases from J; junction bases left unmatched: 11. In germline, CDR1 is WSHSY, CDR2 SAAADI. CDR3 nucleotide sequence: TGCGCCAGCAGTGTAGAAAGCGGGGTTTGGGATGAGCAGTTCTTC. The encoded protein is CASSVESGVWDEQFF.

This clone was observed once. The chain combines TRBV2 with TRBJ1-4; D unresolved. The CDR3 contains 14 residues. Germline CDR1 SNHLY, CDR2 FYNNEI. V shed 3 bases and J shed 7 bases, with 12 bases lying between them. CDR3 nucleotide sequence: TGTGCCAGCAGTGACGAGAACTGGGGTGAAAAACTGTTTTTT. Translated, it gives CASSDENWGEKLFF.

The rearrangement links TRBV19 to TRBJ1-1, with D uncertain. Deletions cut 7 bases from V and 0 bases from J, with 12 bases between. In germline, CDR1 is LNHDA, CDR2 SQIVND (reference sequence). CDR3 length: 14 amino acids. The CDR3 bases are TGTGCCAGTACCGGGTACGCGGTGAACACTGAAGCTTTCTTT. Amino acid sequence: CASTGYAVNTEAFF.

The V call is TRBV6-5, the J call TRBJ1-1; tentatively, D is TRBD1 (5 bases). The CDR3 spans 14 residues. Germline V gene data show CDR1 as MNHEY and CDR2 as SVGAGI. V lost 8 bases to trimming and J lost 4 bases, with 17 bases between them. CDR3: CASQGGTFFTEAFF. The CDR3 nucleotides read TGTGCCAGCCAGGGAGGGACCTTTTTCACTGAAGCTTTCTTT.

The chain carries TRBV6-6 and TRBJ2-7; no definite D call. This CDR3 is built from 12 residues. Germline V gene data show CDR1 as MNHNY and CDR2 as SVGAGI (reference sequence). Trimming pared 3 bases from V and 6 bases from J, leaving 9 bases between. CDR3 coding DNA: TGTGCCAGCAGTTATGATCCCCTCGAGCAGTACTTC. Translated: CASSYDPLEQYF.

V gene TRBV4-1 combines with J gene TRBJ1-2, with no clear D. The length of the CDR3 is 14 residues. The V end lost 1 base, the J end lost 8 bases, and 14 bases lay between the germline ends. Germline V gives CDR1 MGHRA, CDR2 YSYEKL. CDR3 region: CASSQVISDGGYTF. In DNA form, the CDR3 reads TGCGCCAGCAGCCAAGTAATTTCCGACGGGGGCTACACCTTC.

The CDR3 protein is CASSLSQEQFF. The CDR3 DNA reads as TGTGCCAGCAGTTTGTCCCAGGAGCAGTTCTTC. V and J are TRBV28 and TRBJ2-1; no definite D call. CDR1 and CDR2 from the germline V gene are MDHEN and SYDVKM. CDR3 length: 11 residues. Trimming cost V 3 bases and J 10 bases, with 7 bases left between them.